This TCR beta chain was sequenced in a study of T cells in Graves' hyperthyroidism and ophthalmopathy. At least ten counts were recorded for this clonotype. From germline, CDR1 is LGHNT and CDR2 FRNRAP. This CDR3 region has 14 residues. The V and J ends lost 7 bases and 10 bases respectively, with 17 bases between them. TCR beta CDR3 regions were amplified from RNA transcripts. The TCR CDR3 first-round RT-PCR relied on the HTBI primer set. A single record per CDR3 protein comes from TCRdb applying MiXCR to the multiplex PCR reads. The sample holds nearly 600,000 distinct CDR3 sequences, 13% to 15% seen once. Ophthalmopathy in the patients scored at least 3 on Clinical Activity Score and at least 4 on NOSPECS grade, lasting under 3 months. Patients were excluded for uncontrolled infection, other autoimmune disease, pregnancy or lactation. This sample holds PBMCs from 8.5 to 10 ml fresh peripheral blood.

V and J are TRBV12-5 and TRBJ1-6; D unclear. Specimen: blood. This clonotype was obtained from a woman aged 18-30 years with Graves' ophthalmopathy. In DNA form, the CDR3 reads TGTGCTAGTGTAACGGGGAGCTTCGGCTCACCCCTCCACTTT. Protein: CASVTGSFGSPLHF.